This is a list of T cell receptor beta chains from one sample in a study of CD8 T cells in Susac syndrome. In TCRdb, the immunoSEQ multiplex PCR reads were re-called with MiXCR into one record per CDR3 protein. The sample has about 140,000 distinct CDR3 sequences; roughly 94% are singletons. Sequencing was carried out using CD4+ T cells from PBMCs. The receptors originated from a human donor with Susac syndrome. The CDR3 runs from the conserved cysteine through the conserved F or W. The D gene is left open where the match is weak. Some rows mark clone size as missing; the rest say once, few, many or name a class of expanded clone.

>.|TRBV30|.|TRBJ2-7
TGTGCCTGGAGTGTACGGATTTCTAACGAGCAGTACTTC
CAWSVRISNEQYF
>once|TRBV30|.|TRBJ1-1
TGTGCCTGGGGGACGATTGGAGCTTTCTTT
CAWGTIGAFF
>.|TRBV20-1|TRBD1|TRBJ1-4
TGCAGTGCCACTCGACAGGGCGGTAGTGAAAAACTGTTTTTT
CSATRQGGSEKLFF
>.|TRBV7-9|.|TRBJ2-3
TGTGCCAGCAGCTTACAAGCAGGGTCGATGGCAGATACGCAGTATTTT
CASSLQAGSMADTQYF
>.|TRBV30|.|TRBJ1-2
TGTGCAATAGGGGCAAACTATGGCTACACCTTC
CAIGANYGYTF
>.|TRBV11-1|.|TRBJ1-1
TGTGCCAGCAGCCTATACAGGGAGACTGAAGCTTTCTTT
CASSLYRETEAFF
>.|TRBV9|TRBD2|TRBJ2-1
TGTGCCAGCAGCGTAGTGGGGGAGGGTTACAATGAGCAGTTCTTC
CASSVVGEGYNEQFF
>once|TRBV19|TRBD1|TRBJ1-4
TGTGCCAGTAGCGGACTCTCAGCCGGGACAGGGGGCGAAAAACTGTTTTTT
CASSGLSAGTGGEKLFF
>.|TRBV2|.|TRBJ1-6
TGTGCCAGCAGTGAACGCGGCAGTCCATCTGTTAATTCACCCCTCCACTTT
CASSERGSPSVNSPLHF
>.|TRBV5-4|TRBD1|TRBJ2-1
TGTGCCAGCAGCCAGGACAGGGTGGATGAGCAGTTCTTC
CASSQDRVDEQFF
>.|TRBV4-1|.|TRBJ1-5
TGCGCCAGCAGCTACAATAGCAATCAGCCCCAGCATTTT
CASSYNSNQPQHF
>.|TRBV18|.|TRBJ1-1
TGTGCCAGCTCACTCGCGGACGCTGAAGCTTTCTTT
CASSLADAEAFF
>.|TRBV13|.|TRBJ2-2
TGTGCCAGCAGCCCCCTTCCGTGGCGTACGAACACCGGGGAGCTGTTTTTT
CASSPLPWRTNTGELFF
>.|TRBV28|.|TRBJ1-2
TGTGCCAGCAGTTTATTCCTCGGGGCCGGCTATGGCTACACCTTC
CASSLFLGAGYGYTF
>.|TRBV20-1|.|TRBJ2-5
TGCAGTGCTAGTTCCAAGAGCGGAGAGACCCAGTACTTC
CSASSKSGETQYF
>once|TRBV18|.|TRBJ2-6
TGTGCCAGCTCACCAAGCGCTGGGGCCAACGTCCTGACTTTC
CASSPSAGANVLTF
>.|TRBV3-1|TRBD1|TRBJ1-2
TGTGCCAGCAGTCCGACAGGGGTACATGGCTACACCTTC
CASSPTGVHGYTF
>.|TRBV30|.|TRBJ2-6
TGTGTATTATCTGGGGCCAACGTCCTGACTTTC
CVLSGANVLTF
>few|TRBV12-3/TRBV12-4|TRBD1|TRBJ1-2
TGTGCCAGCAGTGTGACAGGGAACTATGGCTACACCTTC
CASSVTGNYGYTF
>.|TRBV3-1|TRBD1|TRBJ2-1
TGTGCCAGCAACGACAGGGGCTCTGTGAATGAGCAGTTCTTC
CASNDRGSVNEQFF
>.|TRBV4-2|TRBD1|TRBJ1-4
TGTGCCAGCAGCGTATTCCAGGGGGCAGCTAATGAAAAACTGTTTTTT
CASSVFQGAANEKLFF
>once|TRBV20-1|.|TRBJ1-2
TGCAGTGCTAGTGGGTTGGGTGGCTACACCTTC
CSASGLGGYTF
>.|TRBV7-2|.|TRBJ2-7
TGTGCCAGCAGCTCCCGATGGGGCAGATCCTACGAGCAGTACTTC
CASSSRWGRSYEQYF
>.|TRBV4-2|.|TRBJ1-5
TGTGCCAGCAGCCAAGAATGGAGAGGTCAGCCCCAGCATTTT
CASSQEWRGQPQHF
>few|TRBV6-6|.|TRBJ2-4
TGTGCCAGCAGTTACTCAGGGTCCAAAAACATTCAGTACTTC
CASSYSGSKNIQYF
>.|TRBV4-1|TRBD1|TRBJ1-2
TGCGCCAGCAGCCCCCAGGGGGGGGCGCCTTATGGCTACACCTTC
CASSPQGGAPYGYTF
>.|TRBV20-1|.|TRBJ1-6
TGCAGTGCTCCAACCGGGGGGGGGACGTATAATTCACCCCTCCACTTT
CSAPTGGGTYNSPLHF
>.|TRBV7-3|TRBD1|TRBJ2-1
TGTGCCAGCAGCCCAAGCCGGGACAGGAATGAGCAGTTCTTC
CASSPSRDRNEQFF
>.|TRBV6-1|.|TRBJ1-2
TGTGCCAGCACCCTAGGGAGGTCGAATGGCTACACCTTC
CASTLGRSNGYTF
>.|TRBV7-8|.|TRBJ2-6
TGTGGGCCGGATGTGGGGGCCAACGTCCTGACTTTC
CGPDVGANVLTF
>.|TRBV30|.|TRBJ1-1
TGTGCCTGCGCCGGGACACCCATGAACACTGAAGCTTTCTTT
CACAGTPMNTEAFF
>.|TRBV28|TRBD1|TRBJ1-1
TGTGCCAGCAGACAACAGGGGCCTGGTAGCACTGAAGCTTTCTTT
CASRQQGPGSTEAFF
>.|TRBV20-1|.|TRBJ2-2
TGCAGTGCTAGTCGGCCAGGGGAGGCCCGGGAGCTGTTTTTT
CSASRPGEARELFF
>.|TRBV18|.|TRBJ2-6
TGTGCCAGCTCACCACGGCAGAGCTCTGGGGCCAACGTCCTGACTTTC
CASSPRQSSGANVLTF
>.|TRBV20-1|TRBD2|TRBJ2-5
TGCAGTGCGCCGACTAGCGGGATAGGGACCCAGTACTTC
CSAPTSGIGTQYF
>.|TRBV3-1|.|TRBJ2-2
TGTGCCAGCAGCCCATTAGGCACCGGGGAGCTGTTTTTT
CASSPLGTGELFF
>.|TRBV14|.|TRBJ2-3
TGTGCCAGCAGCACAGGGTTCCACACAGATACGCAGTATTTT
CASSTGFHTDTQYF
>.|TRBV4-3|.|TRBJ2-2
TGCGCCAGCAGCCAAGGGCGCTTGAACACCGGGGAGCTGTTTTTT
CASSQGRLNTGELFF
>.|TRBV29-1|.|TRBJ2-7
TGCAGCGTTCTCGACATGGGATACGAGCAGTACTTC
CSVLDMGYEQYF
>.|TRBV7-2|.|TRBJ1-5
TGTGCCAGCAGCTCCGGGGGGAGCTGGGGCAATCAGCCCCAGCATTTT
CASSSGGSWGNQPQHF
>once|TRBV2|.|TRBJ1-1
TGTGCCAGTGGGAGGGGGGAGAACACTGAAGCTTTCTTT
CASGRGENTEAFF
>.|TRBV5-1|.|TRBJ2-7
TGCGCCAGCAGCTTGGAAGGGACCATCTACGAGCAGTACTTC
CASSLEGTIYEQYF
>.|TRBV30|.|TRBJ1-4
TGTGCCTGGAGGGATAAGGGCCCTAATGAAAAACTGTTTTTT
CAWRDKGPNEKLFF
>.|TRBV12-3/TRBV12-4|TRBD2|TRBJ2-3
TGTGCCAGCAGACGTCGTCCAGCGGGAGGCCCAGATACGCAGTATTTT
CASRRRPAGGPDTQYF
>.|TRBV7-2|TRBD2|TRBJ2-1
TGTGCCAGCAGCCTGGTTTGGACTAGCGGTCCCAATGAGCAGTTCTTC
CASSLVWTSGPNEQFF
>.|TRBV18|.|TRBJ2-2
TGTGCCAGCTCGTCAGGGGCCTCGAGGGGAGCCGGGGAGCTGTTTTTT
CASSSGASRGAGELFF
>once|TRBV9|.|TRBJ1-6
TGTGCCAGCAGCGTAGTCGGGGGGATCTCACCCCTCCACTTT
CASSVVGGISPLHF
>.|TRBV30|TRBD1|TRBJ2-5
TGTGCCTGGAGTACCCGACAGGGACAAGAGACCCAGTACTTC
CAWSTRQGQETQYF